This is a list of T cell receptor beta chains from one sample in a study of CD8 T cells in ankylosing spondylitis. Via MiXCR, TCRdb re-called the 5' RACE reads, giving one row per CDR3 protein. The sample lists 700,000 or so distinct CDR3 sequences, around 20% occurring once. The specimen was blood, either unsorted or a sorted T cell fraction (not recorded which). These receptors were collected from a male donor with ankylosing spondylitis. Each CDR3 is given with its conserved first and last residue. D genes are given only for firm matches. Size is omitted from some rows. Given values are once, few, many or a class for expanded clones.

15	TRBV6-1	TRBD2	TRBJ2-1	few	CASSPGGRRNHEQFF	TGTGCCAGCAGCCCGGGGGGTAGGCGGAATCACGAGCAGTTCTTC
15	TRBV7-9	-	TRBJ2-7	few	CASSPGPFAPYEQYF	TGTGCCAGCAGCCCCGGACCGTTCGCCCCCTACGAGCAGTACTTC
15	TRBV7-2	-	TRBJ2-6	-	CASSLGFSGANVLTF	TGTGCCAGCAGCTTAGGTTTTTCGGGGGCCAACGTCCTGACTTTC
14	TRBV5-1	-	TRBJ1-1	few	CASSLLFTATEAFF	TGCGCCAGCAGCTTGTTGTTTACTGCGACTGAAGCTTTCTTT
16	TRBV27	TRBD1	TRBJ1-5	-	CASSPIDRVTNQPQHF	TGTGCCAGCAGTCCTATCGACAGGGTGACGAATCAGCCCCAGCATTTT
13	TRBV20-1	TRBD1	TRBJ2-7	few	CSASDRDTYEQYF	TGCAGTGCTTCCGACAGGGATACCTACGAGCAGTACTTC
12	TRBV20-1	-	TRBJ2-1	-	CSAGQGGNEQFF	TGCAGTGCTGGCCAGGGGGGGAATGAGCAGTTCTTC
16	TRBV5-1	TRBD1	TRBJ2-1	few	CASSPQGVGGLNEQFF	TGCGCCAGCAGCCCCCAGGGGGTGGGCGGCCTCAATGAGCAGTTCTTC
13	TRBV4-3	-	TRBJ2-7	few	CASSQTTRGEQYF	TGCGCCAGCAGCCAAACTACCCGCGGCGAGCAGTACTTC
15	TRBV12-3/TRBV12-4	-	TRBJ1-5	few	CASTKSGLGGQPQHF	TGTGCCAGCACCAAGTCGGGCCTCGGCGGGCAGCCCCAGCATTTT
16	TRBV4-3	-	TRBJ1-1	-	CASSQGLLGPDTEAFF	TGCGCCAGCAGCCAAGGCCTCCTGGGGCCGGACACTGAAGCTTTCTTT
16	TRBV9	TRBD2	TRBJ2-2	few	CASSRLAELNTGELFF	TGTGCCAGCAGTCGGCTAGCGGAATTGAACACCGGGGAGCTGTTTTTT
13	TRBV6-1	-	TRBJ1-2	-	CASSEAEGFGYTF	TGTGCCAGCAGTGAAGCAGAGGGGTTTGGCTACACCTTC
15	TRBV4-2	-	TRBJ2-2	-	CASSHEPAAGGELFF	TGTGCCAGCAGCCACGAGCCAGCTGCAGGAGGGGAGCTGTTTTTT
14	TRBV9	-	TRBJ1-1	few	CASSGGGSSTEAFF	TGTGCCAGCAGCGGGGGGGGGTCGAGCACTGAAGCTTTCTTT
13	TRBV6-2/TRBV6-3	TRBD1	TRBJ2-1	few	CASSYGTGFEQFF	TGTGCCAGCAGTTACGGGACAGGGTTTGAGCAGTTCTTC
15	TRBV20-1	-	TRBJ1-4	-	CSARDMEGLGEKLFF	TGCAGTGCTAGAGATATGGAGGGCTTAGGTGAAAAACTGTTTTTT
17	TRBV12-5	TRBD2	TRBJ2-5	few	CASGLDEGLGESETQYF	TGTGCTAGTGGTTTGGACGAGGGACTAGGGGAGTCAGAGACCCAGTACTTC